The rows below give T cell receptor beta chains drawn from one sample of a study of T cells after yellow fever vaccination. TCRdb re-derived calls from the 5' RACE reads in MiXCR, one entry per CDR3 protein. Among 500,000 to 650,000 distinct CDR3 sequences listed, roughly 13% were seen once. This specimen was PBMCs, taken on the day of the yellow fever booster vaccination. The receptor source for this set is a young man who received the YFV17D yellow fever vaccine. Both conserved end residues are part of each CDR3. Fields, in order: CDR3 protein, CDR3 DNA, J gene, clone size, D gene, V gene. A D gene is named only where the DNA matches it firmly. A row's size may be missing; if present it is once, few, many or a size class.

CDR3: CAWSVTDTQYF
DNA: TGTGCCTGGAGTGTTACAGATACGCAGTATTTT
J: TRBJ2-3
size: -
D: -
V: TRBV30

CDR3: CASTRRESSTEAFF
DNA: TGTGCCAGCACGCGCCGTGAGAGTTCGACTGAAGCTTTCTTT
J: TRBJ1-1
size: few
D: -
V: TRBV2

CDR3: CATSRGTGLDTGELFF
DNA: TGTGCCACCAGCAGAGGTACCGGATTAGACACCGGGGAGCTGTTTTTT
J: TRBJ2-2
size: few
D: -
V: TRBV15

CDR3: CASSLAGGAPSGNYNEQFF
DNA: TGTGCCAGCAGCTTAGCTGGCGGGGCGCCTAGCGGGAATTACAATGAGCAGTTCTTC
J: TRBJ2-1
size: few
D: TRBD2
V: TRBV7-2

CDR3: CASSPLIADTQYF
DNA: TGTGCCAGCAGCCCACTAATTGCAGATACGCAGTATTTT
J: TRBJ2-3
size: few
D: -
V: TRBV7-2

CDR3: CASSEALRLAGGLEQYF
DNA: TGTGCCAGCAGTGAAGCGCTTCGGCTAGCGGGAGGGCTCGAGCAGTACTTC
J: TRBJ2-7
size: -
D: TRBD2
V: TRBV2

CDR3: CASTPSHQETQYF
DNA: TGTGCCAGCACCCCCAGCCACCAAGAGACCCAGTACTTC
J: TRBJ2-5
size: -
D: -
V: TRBV3-1

CDR3: CSARDEVGAGAFF
DNA: TGCAGTGCTAGAGATGAGGTGGGGGCAGGGGCTTTCTTT
J: TRBJ1-1
size: few
D: -
V: TRBV20-1

CDR3: CASSDGGYSPLHF
DNA: TGTGCCAGCAGTGACGGGGGGTATTCACCCCTCCACTTT
J: TRBJ1-6
size: many
D: -
V: TRBV25-1

CDR3: CASSLFYEQFF
DNA: TGTGCCAGCAGCTTATTCTATGAGCAGTTCTTC
J: TRBJ2-1
size: many
D: -
V: TRBV7-2

CDR3: CASSRKASGMGTDTQYF
DNA: TGTGCCAGCAGCCGAAAAGCCAGCGGGATGGGCACAGATACGCAGTATTTT
J: TRBJ2-3
size: many
D: TRBD2
V: TRBV7-2

CDR3: CASKGRAGFTDTQYF
DNA: TGCGCCAGCAAAGGAAGGGCGGGCTTCACAGATACGCAGTATTTT
J: TRBJ2-3
size: few
D: -
V: TRBV5-1

CDR3: CSARRQGEEDEQYF
DNA: TGCAGTGCTAGACGTCAGGGGGAAGAAGACGAGCAGTACTTC
J: TRBJ2-7
size: few
D: TRBD1
V: TRBV20-1

CDR3: CASSYRVGSYEQYF
DNA: TGCGCCAGCAGCTACCGGGTTGGTAGCTACGAGCAGTACTTC
J: TRBJ2-7
size: few
D: -
V: TRBV5-1

CDR3: CSAKSTSGQETQYF
DNA: TGCAGTGCAAAATCAACTAGCGGCCAAGAGACCCAGTACTTC
J: TRBJ2-5
size: -
D: TRBD2
V: TRBV20-1

CDR3: CASGRTGGYGNQPQHF
DNA: TGTGCCAGCGGGCGAACAGGGGGGTATGGCAATCAGCCCCAGCATTTT
J: TRBJ1-5
size: -
D: TRBD1
V: TRBV2

CDR3: CASSPMGQGDEQYF
DNA: TGTGCCAGCTCACCAATGGGACAGGGGGACGAGCAGTACTTC
J: TRBJ2-7
size: -
D: TRBD1
V: TRBV18

CDR3: CASLPRLADPSYNEQFF
DNA: TGTGCCAGCCTCCCTCGACTAGCGGATCCCTCCTACAATGAGCAGTTCTTC
J: TRBJ2-1
size: few
D: TRBD2
V: TRBV2

CDR3: CASQDRSAYNEQFF
DNA: TGTGCCAGCCAAGACAGGTCGGCGTACAATGAGCAGTTCTTC
J: TRBJ2-1
size: -
D: -
V: TRBV6-1

CDR3: CASSQDYAGEQYF
DNA: TGTGCCAGCAGCCAAGATTATGCTGGCGAGCAGTACTTC
J: TRBJ2-7
size: -
D: -
V: TRBV14

CDR3: CSASLAGAKNIQYF
DNA: TGCAGTGCTAGCTTAGCGGGCGCCAAAAACATTCAGTACTTC
J: TRBJ2-4
size: -
D: TRBD2
V: TRBV20-1

CDR3: CASSQDLAGARETQYF
DNA: TGTGCCAGCAGCCAAGATCTAGCGGGTGCCAGGGAGACCCAGTACTTC
J: TRBJ2-5
size: -
D: TRBD2
V: TRBV4-2

CDR3: CASRYQGVGNQPQHF
DNA: TGTGCCAGCAGGTACCAGGGGGTTGGCAATCAGCCCCAGCATTTT
J: TRBJ1-5
size: -
D: TRBD1
V: TRBV2

CDR3: CASSLYAGGLAKNIQYF
DNA: TGTGCCAGCAGTTTATATGCAGGGGGGCTAGCCAAAAACATTCAGTACTTC
J: TRBJ2-4
size: -
D: -
V: TRBV28

CDR3: CASSLRLASTYEQYF
DNA: TGCGCCAGCAGCTTGAGACTAGCGTCTACCTACGAGCAGTACTTC
J: TRBJ2-7
size: -
D: TRBD2
V: TRBV5-1

CDR3: CAVRLAGTGELFF
DNA: TGTGCCGTTCGACTAGCGGGTACCGGGGAGCTGTTTTTT
J: TRBJ2-2
size: few
D: TRBD2
V: TRBV3-1

CDR3: CASSRTSGSGEQYF
DNA: TGTGCCAGCAGCCGGACTAGCGGGAGCGGCGAGCAGTACTTC
J: TRBJ2-7
size: -
D: TRBD2
V: TRBV6-2/TRBV6-3

CDR3: CASGSTGGNEQFF
DNA: TGTGCTAGTGGTTCTACAGGAGGGAATGAGCAGTTCTTC
J: TRBJ2-1
size: -
D: -
V: TRBV12-5

CDR3: CASSFRGGDTQYF
DNA: TGTGCCAGCAGCTTCCGGGGTGGAGATACGCAGTATTTT
J: TRBJ2-3
size: many
D: -
V: TRBV7-8

CDR3: CSARDQGDRGSPLHF
DNA: TGCAGTGCTAGAGATCAGGGGGATAGGGGTTCACCCCTCCACTTT
J: TRBJ1-6
size: -
D: TRBD1
V: TRBV20-1

CDR3: CASSPGGDYGYTF
DNA: TGTGCCAGCAGCCCTGGGGGGGACTATGGCTACACCTTC
J: TRBJ1-2
size: many
D: -
V: TRBV16

CDR3: CSALPGYEQYF
DNA: TGCAGTGCCCTTCCGGGGTACGAGCAGTACTTC
J: TRBJ2-7
size: few
D: -
V: TRBV20-1

CDR3: CAGSGTGTGELFF
DNA: TGTGCCGGCTCCGGGACAGGGACCGGGGAGCTGTTTTTT
J: TRBJ2-2
size: few
D: TRBD1
V: TRBV10-3

CDR3: CSVGLGESTEAFF
DNA: TGCAGCGTTGGGTTGGGTGAAAGCACTGAAGCTTTCTTT
J: TRBJ1-1
size: -
D: -
V: TRBV29-1

CDR3: CASSQVSYAEQFF
DNA: TGTGCCAGCAGCCAAGTCTCGTATGCTGAGCAGTTCTTC
J: TRBJ2-1
size: -
D: -
V: TRBV14

CDR3: CASSRGDFSTDTQYF
DNA: TGCGCCAGCAGCCGAGGGGACTTCTCCACAGATACGCAGTATTTT
J: TRBJ2-3
size: -
D: -
V: TRBV5-1

CDR3: CASSQEGNSGNYNEQFF
DNA: TGCGCCAGCAGCCAAGAAGGTAATAGCGGGAACTACAATGAGCAGTTCTTC
J: TRBJ2-1
size: few
D: TRBD2
V: TRBV4-3

CDR3: CSVEDRGLGTEAFF
DNA: TGCAGCGTCGAAGACAGGGGGCTGGGCACTGAAGCTTTCTTT
J: TRBJ1-1
size: -
D: TRBD1
V: TRBV29-1

CDR3: CASSNTEVDTQYF
DNA: TGTGCCAGCAGCAACACGGAAGTTGATACGCAGTATTTT
J: TRBJ2-3
size: -
D: -
V: TRBV5-4

CDR3: CASSGGQVLTDTQYF
DNA: TGCGCCAGCAGCGGGGGACAGGTTTTAACAGATACGCAGTATTTT
J: TRBJ2-3
size: few
D: TRBD1
V: TRBV5-1

CDR3: CASSLALPDTQYF
DNA: TGTGCCAGCAGCTTAGCGCTTCCAGATACGCAGTATTTT
J: TRBJ2-3
size: -
D: -
V: TRBV7-2

CDR3: CASSSMGAGEEQYF
DNA: TGTGCCAGCAGCTCCATGGGAGCGGGAGAAGAGCAGTACTTC
J: TRBJ2-7
size: few
D: TRBD2
V: TRBV7-9

CDR3: CASTLNRGRDNEQFF
DNA: TGTGCCAGCACCCTAAACAGGGGGCGCGACAATGAGCAGTTCTTC
J: TRBJ2-1
size: -
D: TRBD1
V: TRBV12-3/TRBV12-4

CDR3: CASSRERVGGELFF
DNA: TGTGCCAGCAGTAGGGAGCGGGTAGGCGGGGAGCTGTTTTTT
J: TRBJ2-2
size: -
D: -
V: TRBV27

CDR3: CASSYELARITGELFF
DNA: TGTGCCAGCAGTTACGAACTAGCGAGGATTACCGGGGAGCTGTTTTTT
J: TRBJ2-2
size: -
D: TRBD2
V: TRBV6-2/TRBV6-3

CDR3: CAIGIYEQYF
DNA: TGTGCCATCGGTATATACGAGCAGTACTTC
J: TRBJ2-7
size: few
D: -
V: TRBV6-2/TRBV6-3

CDR3: CASSASGQNTEAFF
DNA: TGTGCCAGCAGCGCCTCCGGACAGAACACTGAAGCTTTCTTT
J: TRBJ1-1
size: many
D: -
V: TRBV9

CDR3: CASSPAGTRTYNEQFF
DNA: TGTGCCAGCAGTCCTGCGGGGACCCGAACCTACAATGAGCAGTTCTTC
J: TRBJ2-1
size: many
D: -
V: TRBV2

CDR3: CSAASAGGPTGELFF
DNA: TGCAGTGCTGCTTCAGCGGGAGGGCCCACCGGGGAGCTGTTTTTT
J: TRBJ2-2
size: few
D: TRBD2
V: TRBV20-1

CDR3: CASSPGGHSYEQYF
DNA: TGTGCCAGCTCACCCGGGGGCCACTCCTACGAGCAGTACTTC
J: TRBJ2-7
size: few
D: -
V: TRBV18

CDR3: CASTEDLFGTDTQYF
DNA: TGTGCCAGCACCGAGGATCTATTTGGCACAGATACGCAGTATTTT
J: TRBJ2-3
size: -
D: -
V: TRBV25-1

CDR3: CAISESNARPHSNTIYF
DNA: TGTGCCATCAGTGAGTCGAACGCCAGGCCCCATAGCAACACCATATATTTT
J: TRBJ1-3
size: -
D: -
V: TRBV10-3

CDR3: CASSLGLAGDNEQFF
DNA: TGTGCCAGCAGCTTGGGATTAGCGGGAGACAATGAGCAGTTCTTC
J: TRBJ2-1
size: many
D: TRBD2
V: TRBV7-2

CDR3: CASTAGTGFEQYF
DNA: TGTGCCAGCACCGCCGGGACAGGGTTCGAGCAGTACTTC
J: TRBJ2-7
size: -
D: TRBD1
V: TRBV6-1

CDR3: CASSLRRGPRISYEQYF
DNA: TGTGCCAGCAGTTTAAGGCGGGGGCCACGAATTTCCTACGAGCAGTACTTC
J: TRBJ2-7
size: -
D: -
V: TRBV12-3/TRBV12-4

CDR3: CASSPVYSGRLDTQYF
DNA: TGTGCCAGCAGCCCAGTCTATAGCGGGAGGTTAGATACGCAGTATTTT
J: TRBJ2-3
size: few
D: TRBD2
V: TRBV11-2

CDR3: CASSSRLEQYF
DNA: TGTGCCAGCAGCTCCAGACTCGAGCAGTACTTC
J: TRBJ2-7
size: -
D: -
V: TRBV5-4

CDR3: CASTEGSGELFF
DNA: TGTGCCAGCACGGAGGGCTCCGGGGAGCTGTTTTTT
J: TRBJ2-2
size: few
D: -
V: TRBV27

CDR3: CASGTVAADTQYF
DNA: TGCGCCAGCGGGACGGTCGCGGCAGATACGCAGTATTTT
J: TRBJ2-3
size: -
D: -
V: TRBV5-1